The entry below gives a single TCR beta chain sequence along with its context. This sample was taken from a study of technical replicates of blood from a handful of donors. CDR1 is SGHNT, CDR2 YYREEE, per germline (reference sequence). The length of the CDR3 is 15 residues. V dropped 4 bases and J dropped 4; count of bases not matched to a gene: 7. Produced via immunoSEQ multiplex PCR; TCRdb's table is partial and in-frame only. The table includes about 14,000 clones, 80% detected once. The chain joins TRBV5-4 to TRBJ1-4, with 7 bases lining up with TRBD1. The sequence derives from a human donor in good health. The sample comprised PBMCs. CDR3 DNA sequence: TGTGCCAGCAGCCTCATGACAGGGAATAATGAAAAACTGTTTTTT. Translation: CASSLMTGNNEKLFF.